One and the same sample provided the 20 T cell receptor beta chains below, sequenced in a study of blood T cell repertoires in COVID-19. Libraries were prepared by immunoSEQ multiplex PCR; TCRdb keeps only in-frame clonotypes and omits some of them. The sample has around 290,000 clones; 88% are singletons. The sequencing input was PBMCs or T cells enriched from blood (not recorded which). The receptors stem from a woman aged 60-75 years in a cohort exposed to, infected with or recovered from COVID-19 (not recorded which).

V is TRBV24-1 and J is TRBJ2-7; D might be TRBD1 (6 bases). This CDR3 has 14 amino acids. V shed 5 bases and J shed 2 bases, with 12 bases lying between them. CDR1 and CDR2 from the germline V gene are KGHDR and SFDVKD. CDR3 sequence: CATSGKGVPYEQYF. CDR3 sequence (DNA): TGTGCCACCAGTGGAAAGGGGGTTCCCTACGAGCAGTACTTC.

Only a few counts were recorded for this clone. This chain joins TRBV10-1 and TRBJ2-1; tentative D call: TRBD1 (6 bases). V gave up 5 bases and J gave up 13 bases, with 18 bases separating them. The germline CDR1 and CDR2 sequences are WNHNN and SYGVQD (reference sequence). This CDR3 spans 13 amino acids. The CDR3 reads CASSPTIGQHQFF. CDR3 nucleotides: TGCGCCAGCAGTCCGACCATCGGACAGCATCAGTTCTTC.

This chain joins TRBV19 and TRBJ2-1; 7 nucleotides align to TRBD1. Germline V gene data show CDR1 as LNHDA and CDR2 as SQIVND (reference sequence). V trimming: 4 bases; J trimming: 1 base; junction bases outside the gene matches: 7. This CDR3 comprises 16 residues. CDR3 region: CASSKGAPRSYNEQFF. DNA of the CDR3: TGTGCCAGTAGTAAGGGGGCCCCAAGGTCCTACAATGAGCAGTTCTTC.

This chain connects TRBV7-2 to TRBJ1-2, with no clear D. Per the germline V gene, CDR1 is SGHTA and CDR2 is FQGNSA. V shed 3 bases and J shed 2 bases, with 10 bases lying between them. There are 14 residues in the CDR3. CDR3 DNA sequence: TGTGCCAGCAGCTTCTCTCAGGCAAACTATGGCTACACCTTC. As protein: CASSFSQANYGYTF. The entire variable domain, with the rest obtained from reference TRBV7-2 and TRBJ1-2, is as follows: GAGVSQSPSNKVTEKGKDVELRCDPISGHTALYWYRQSLGQGLEFLIYFQGNSAPDKSGLPSDRFSAERTGGSVSTLTIQRTQQEDSAVYLCASSFSQANYGYTFGSGTRLTVV.

This sequence joins TRBV18 and TRBJ1-3; TRBD1 matches at 7 bases. In germline, CDR1 is KGHSH, CDR2 LQKENI. The trim removed 1 base at V and 4 bases at J, leaving 4 bases unmatched. The CDR3 is made up of 15 amino acids. The CDR3 reads CASSPQGARGNTIYF. The CDR3 bases are TGTGCCAGCTCACCACAGGGGGCGCGAGGAAACACCATATATTTT.

The chain links TRBV4-2 to TRBJ2-1, with D perhaps matching TRBD1 (6 bases). There are 16 residues in the CDR3. Trimming shortened V by 5 bases and J by 0 bases, and 14 bases separated the two germline ends. Per the germline V gene, CDR1 is LGHNA and CDR2 is YNFKEQ. The CDR3 coding sequence is TGTGCCAGCAGCATGGGACAATTGAGCTCCTACAATGAGCAGTTCTTC. It is translated as CASSMGQLSSYNEQFF.

This sequence joins TRBV20-1 and TRBJ2-1; 10 nucleotides align to TRBD2. This CDR3 has 14 residues. V was clipped by 3 bases and J by 3 bases; unmatched bases: 2. Looked up from germline, CDR1 is DFQATT and CDR2 is SNEGSKA (reference sequence). The CDR3 nucleotides are TGCAGTGCTAGTTTAGCGGGAGGCTACAATGAGCAGTTCTTC. Translating gives CSASLAGGYNEQFF.

The V and J genes are TRBV7-9 and TRBJ2-7; 11 positions match TRBD1. With V trimmed by 0 bases and J by 5 bases, 6 bases remained unmatched. Germline V CDR1 and CDR2: SEHNR, FQNEAQ (reference sequence). This CDR3 contains 16 residues. The CDR3: CASSLATRTGGNEQYF. Written as DNA, the CDR3 is TGTGCCAGCAGCTTAGCCACCCGGACAGGGGGCAACGAGCAGTACTTC.

The chain recombines TRBV19 with TRBJ1-5; 8 bases map to TRBD1. V lost 6 bases and J lost 9; bases outside the gene matches: 7. The CDR3 consists of 13 residues. CDR1 and CDR2 from the germline V gene are LNHDA and SQIVND (reference sequence). CDR3 bases: TGTGCCAGTAGCCGGACAGGGTTCCCGCCCCAGCATTTT. Encoded protein: CASSRTGFPPQHF.

The chain uses TRBV9 and TRBJ1-5; D may be TRBD1 (6 bases). CDR3 length equals 14 residues. Germline CDR1 is SGDLS and CDR2 is YYNGEE. The germline V and J ends were trimmed by 0 bases and 3 bases, with 7 bases remaining between them. DNA of the CDR3: TGTGCCAGCAGCGTAGAGGGGGTCAATCAGCCCCAGCATTTT. As protein: CASSVEGVNQPQHF.

The V call is TRBV27, the J call TRBJ2-1; 10 nucleotides match TRBD2. V lost 5 bases to trimming and J lost 0 bases; unmatched junction nucleotides: 16. CDR3 length: 20 amino acids. The germline V gene has CDR1 MNHEY and CDR2 SMNVEV (reference sequence). The CDR3 bases are TGTGCCAGCAGTCCCCGCGGGGGGCTAGCGGGAGAGCTCTCCTACAATGAGCAGTTCTTC. Its protein product is CASSPRGGLAGELSYNEQFF.

The chain employs TRBV9 and TRBJ1-1; D unresolved. In germline, CDR1 is SGDLS, CDR2 YYNGEE. V lost 1 base and J lost 2, with 9 bases in between. The CDR3 extends over 14 amino acids. This CDR3 reads CASSVRSQNTEAFF. In DNA form, the CDR3 reads TGTGCCAGCAGCGTACGGAGCCAAAACACTGAAGCTTTCTTT.

The rearrangement links TRBV20-1 to TRBJ1-1, with 9 nucleotides matching TRBD1. Germline V gives CDR1 DFQATT, CDR2 SNEGSKA (reference sequence). Trimming took 4 bases from V and 7 from J; bases not matched to a gene: 1. The CDR3 loop spans 11 amino acids. Here the CDR3 reads CSAKDRGEAFF. The CDR3 DNA follows: TGCAGTGCTAAGGACAGGGGTGAAGCTTTCTTT.

The chain carries TRBV11-2 and TRBJ1-2; 7 nucleotides agree with TRBD1. The CDR3 totals 14 residues. Germline V gene data show CDR1 as SGHAT and CDR2 as FQNNGV. Losses at the gene ends were 0 bases for V and 4 bases for J; bases not matched to a gene: 2. CDR3 residues: CASSLDGQAYGYTF. The CDR3 DNA sequence: TGTGCCAGCAGCTTAGACGGACAGGCCTATGGCTACACCTTC.

This clone was counted once. The CDR3 region is CASSQDIWLTGGELFF. CDR3 coding DNA: TGCGCCAGCAGCCAAGATATATGGCTTACAGGCGGGGAGCTGTTTTTT. The V call is TRBV4-3, the J call TRBJ2-2; D is perhaps TRBD1 (5 bases). The CDR3 spans 16 residues. Germline-derived CDR1 and CDR2 are LGHNA and YSLEER. Trimming cost V 0 bases and J 7 bases, with 15 bases left between them.

V is TRBV28 and J is TRBJ2-7; the match to TRBD2 covers 15 bases. The CDR3 is made up of 18 amino acids. In germline, CDR1 is MDHEN, CDR2 SYDVKM. Losses at the gene ends were 4 bases for V and 3 bases for J; bases not matched to a gene: 10. As DNA, the CDR3 is TGTGCCAGCAGTTCCCCTGGACTAGCGGGAGGGCGGCTCTACGAGCAGTACTTC. Translated: CASSSPGLAGGRLYEQYF.

This clone has only one observation. The CDR3: CASSASGGANEKLFF. Here the CDR3 DNA reads TGTGCCAGCAGCGCCAGCGGGGGGGCTAATGAAAAACTGTTTTTT. This sequence joins TRBV9 and TRBJ1-4, with a weak D call TRBD1 (5 bases). This CDR3 contains 15 residues. V gave up 3 bases and J gave up 3 bases, with 12 bases separating them. Germline values: CDR1 SGDLS, CDR2 YYNGEE.

In nucleotides, the CDR3 is TGTGCCAGCACGATCACTAGCGGGAGAGGGTCCGGGGAGCTGTTTTTT. It is translated as CASTITSGRGSGELFF. This sequence joins TRBV2 and TRBJ2-2, with 11 bases lining up with TRBD2. This CDR3 is built from 16 residues. CDR1 is SNHLY and CDR2 is FYNNEI in the germline V gene. The ends lost 7 bases at V and 6 bases at J; junction bases unmatched: 10.

This clone was picked up one time. V usage is TRBV18 and J usage is TRBJ2-3; 7 nucleotides line up with TRBD2. V lost 1 base to trimming and J lost 4 bases; unmatched junction nucleotides: 8. Germline V gene sequence: CDR1 KGHSH, CDR2 LQKENI. This CDR3 has 16 amino acids. CDR3 DNA sequence: TGTGCCAGCTCACCACGAGGCGCGGGAGTATCAGATACGCAGTATTTT. Residues: CASSPRGAGVSDTQYF.

The chain recombines TRBV7-2 with TRBJ2-1; 7 bases are shared with TRBD1. There are 13 residues in the CDR3. Germline trimming cut 5 bases from V and 9 bases from J; bases unmatched to any gene: 7. Per the germline V gene, CDR1 is SGHTA and CDR2 is FQGNSA. Here the CDR3 reads CASSGQAMGEQFF. DNA for the CDR3: TGTGCCAGCAGCGGACAGGCCATGGGTGAGCAGTTCTTC. Full variable domain (remainder filled in from reference TRBV7-2 and TRBJ2-1): GAGVSQSPSNKVTEKGKDVELRCDPISGHTALYWYRQSLGQGLEFLIYFQGNSAPDKSGLPSDRFSAERTGGSVSTLTIQRTQQEDSAVYLCASSGQAMGEQFFGPGTRLTVL.